This T cell receptor (beta chain) was documented in a study of shared clonotypes between healthy human individuals. Regarding the study as a whole: As a rule, naive subsets had a larger estimated richness than memory subsets.

The run depth of the assay was deep. Clones were read by immunoSEQ multiplex PCR, and TCRdb kept only the in-frame ones, dropping some. Altogether roughly 2.4 million clones are present, about 94% being singletons, with the ten largest covering more than 0.1%. This clone was seen only once. Its specificity is unknown. V lost 10 bases and J lost 1, with 16 bases in between. This CDR3 contains 14 residues. Germline CDR1 and CDR2: MNHEY and SMNVEV (reference sequence). All the donors were Caucasian adults who lived in Nashville, Tennessee. The TCR was taken from a man aged 18 to 35 in good health. The V gene is TRBV27, the J gene TRBJ1-2; no reliable D call. The sample comprised naive CD4+ T cells sorted from blood. Subset indicated: CD45RA+ positively selected. The CDR3 sequence: CAIAQRPFNYGYTF. The CDR3 bases are TGTGCCATCGCCCAAAGGCCGTTTAACTATGGCTACACCTTC.